Shown below are 27 T cell receptor beta chains from a single sample sequenced in a study of blood T cell repertoires in COVID-19. Only in-frame clones appear in the TCRdb table, and some are missing; sequencing was by immunoSEQ multiplex PCR. Of 200,000 to 300,000 clones in the sample, around 88% are singletons; the top ten hold roughly 10%. The sequencing sample was made of PBMCs or T cells enriched from blood (not recorded which). The source of these receptors is a man between 35 and 55 years old who had recovered from COVID-19.

This clone was detected only once. This chain connects TRBV24-1 to TRBJ1-3; 7 bases align to TRBD1. CDR3 length equals 16 residues. The germline CDR1 and CDR2 sequences are KGHDR and SFDVKD. V shed 6 bases and J 2 bases; nucleotides not matched to a gene: 9. Here the CDR3 reads CATSSHHRGTGNTIYF. The CDR3 bases are TGTGCCACCAGTTCCCACCACAGGGGAACTGGAAACACCATATATTTT.

This clone was picked up one time. The chain joins TRBV7-9 to TRBJ2-2; D is perhaps TRBD2 (6 bases). The CDR3 extends over 16 amino acids. CDR1 and CDR2 from the germline V gene are SEHNR and FQNEAQ (reference sequence). V dropped 2 bases and J dropped 2 bases, with 12 bases sitting between them. The CDR3 sequence: CASSLFGGKNTGELFF. The CDR3 DNA follows: TGTGCCAGCAGCTTATTCGGGGGAAAAAACACCGGGGAGCTGTTTTTT.

The rearrangement joins TRBV28 to TRBJ1-6, with TRBD1 identical over 9 bases. The CDR3 is 13 residues long. Germline CDR1 MDHEN, CDR2 SYDVKM. V lost 8 bases and J lost 7; bases outside the gene matches: 3. As DNA, the CDR3 is TGTGCCAGCCGGGACAGGGTAAATTCACCCCTCCACTTT. Encoded protein: CASRDRVNSPLHF. Full variable domain (missing parts from reference TRBV28 and TRBJ1-6): DVKVTQSSRYLVKRTGEKVFLECVQDMDHENMFWYRQDPGLGLRLIYFSYDVKMKEKGDIPEGYSVSREKKERFSLILESASTNQTSMYLCASRDRVNSPLHFGNGTRLTVT.

The chain carries TRBV6-5 and TRBJ2-2; D is uncertain. V was cut by 6 bases and J by 6 bases, with 17 bases left in between. CDR3 size: 15 residues. CDR1 and CDR2 from the germline V gene are MNHEY and SVGAGI. The CDR3, as DNA: TGTGCCAGCAGACCCCCCCCTAGGTTATCCGGGGAGCTGTTTTTT. This gives the protein CASRPPPRLSGELFF.

This chain connects TRBV6-5 to TRBJ1-4; D is perhaps TRBD1 (6 bases). V dropped 10 bases and J dropped 11 bases, with 20 bases sitting between them. This CDR3 has 13 residues. Germline V CDR1 and CDR2: MNHEY, SVGAGI. CDR3 bases: TGTGCCATCCTCCCGACAACAGGGAGTAAACTGTTTTTT. It translates to CAILPTTGSKLFF.

The J gene is TRBJ1-2, the V gene TRBV19, with a possible D match to TRBD1 (6 bases). Germline CDR1 is LNHDA and CDR2 is SQIVND (reference sequence). This CDR3 contains 14 residues. The V and J ends lost 8 bases and 11 bases respectively, with 24 bases between them. CDR3 amino acids: CASAFTDRYILYTF. In DNA form, the CDR3 reads TGTGCCAGTGCGTTTACCGACAGGTATATCCTTTACACCTTC.

The V and J genes are TRBV7-6 and TRBJ1-3; 9 bases line up with TRBD1. The CDR3 sequence is 18 residues long. Germline lookup yields CDR1 SGHVS and CDR2 FNYEAQ. V lost 2 bases to trimming and J lost 3 bases; unmatched junction nucleotides: 11. CDR3 DNA sequence: TGTGCCAGCAGCTTAACAAACTCCGGGACAGGGAATGGAAACACCATATATTTT. Its protein product is CASSLTNSGTGNGNTIYF.

The chain joins TRBV20-1 to TRBJ2-2, with 7 bases that match TRBD2. The V gene's germline CDR1 is DFQATT and CDR2 SNEGSKA (reference sequence). After removal of 3 bases from V and 3 bases from J, the junction contained 7 bases not matched to a gene. There are 15 residues in the CDR3. CDR3 residues: CSASRGGSYTGELFF. DNA for the CDR3: TGCAGTGCTAGTAGGGGCGGGAGTTACACCGGGGAGCTGTTTTTT.

A few counts support this clone. The chain joins TRBV7-8 to TRBJ1-1, with 7 bases identical to TRBD1. Germline CDR1 and CDR2: SGHVS and FQNEAQ. The CDR3 sequence is 16 residues long. V shed 5 bases and J 3 bases; nucleotides not matched to a gene: 12. The CDR3 loop reads CASSPRTGHPYTEAFF. Written as DNA, the CDR3 is TGTGCCAGCAGCCCCAGGACAGGACACCCTTACACTGAAGCTTTCTTT.

The gene calls are TRBV27 and TRBJ2-3; 7 bases align to TRBD2. In germline, CDR1 is MNHEY, CDR2 SMNVEV (reference sequence). The V and J ends lost 0 bases and 2 bases, in that order; junction bases with no gene match: 5. This CDR3 contains 16 residues. The CDR3 here is CASSLSAGDLTDTQYF. The CDR3 coding sequence is TGTGCCAGCAGTTTATCCGCGGGGGACCTCACAGATACGCAGTATTTT.

The chain carries TRBV19 and TRBJ2-6; D gene uncertain. V lost 3 bases, J lost 4 bases, and 4 bases lay in between. The CDR3 consists of 13 residues. CDR1 is LNHDA, CDR2 SQIVND, per germline (reference sequence). The CDR3 protein is CASSISGANVLTF. CDR3 sequence (DNA): TGTGCCAGTAGTATTTCAGGGGCCAACGTCCTGACTTTC.

J is TRBJ2-3 and V is TRBV30; D not resolved. The CDR3 contains 13 residues. CDR1 is GTSNPN, CDR2 SVGIG, per germline (reference sequence). V dropped 4 bases and J dropped 2 bases, with 10 bases sitting between them. CDR3 nucleotide sequence: TGTGCCTGGAACTATGGCTACACAGATACGCAGTATTTT. This gives the protein CAWNYGYTDTQYF.

The V call is TRBV2, the J call TRBJ1-2; D is perhaps TRBD1 (6 bases). The V gene lost 3 bases and the J gene lost 6 bases, with 17 bases spanning the gap. Germline CDR1 and CDR2: SNHLY and FYNNEI. This CDR3 comprises 15 residues. The DNA of the CDR3 is TGTGCCAGCAGTGATATCGTCAGGGGATCAGATGGCTACACCTTC. Its translation: CASSDIVRGSDGYTF.

This chain connects TRBV7-8 to TRBJ1-5; 8 positions agree with TRBD1. Trimming took 5 bases from V and 0 from J; bases not matched to a gene: 3. CDR1 SGHVS and CDR2 FQNEAQ come from the germline V gene. The CDR3 loop spans 15 amino acids. CDR3 bases: TGTGCCAGCAGCAAAGGACAGGGTAGCAATCAGCCCCAGCATTTT. It codes for CASSKGQGSNQPQHF.

The chain couples TRBV7-2 to TRBJ1-2; TRBD1 is a possible D gene (5 bases). This CDR3 region has 15 residues. V lost 5 bases, J lost 6 bases, and 19 bases lay in between. Per the germline V gene, CDR1 is SGHTA and CDR2 is FQGNSA. The DNA for the CDR3 is TGTGCCAGCAGCCCCGAAGGAGGGGTGACGAATGGCTACACCTTC. Protein: CASSPEGGVTNGYTF. Full variable domain (remainder filled in from reference TRBV7-2 and TRBJ1-2): GAGVSQSPSNKVTEKGKDVELRCDPISGHTALYWYRQSLGQGLEFLIYFQGNSAPDKSGLPSDRFSAERTGGSVSTLTIQRTQQEDSAVYLCASSPEGGVTNGYTFGSGTRLTVV.

This rearrangement joins TRBV7-9 to TRBJ1-1; 8 bases map to TRBD1. V was pared by 5 bases and J by 6 bases, with 17 bases of the junction left unmatched. CDR1 is SEHNR, CDR2 FQNEAQ, per germline (reference sequence). The CDR3 contains 17 residues. The CDR3 is CASSERTGGIGVAEAFF. The CDR3 nucleotides are TGTGCCAGCAGCGAAAGAACAGGGGGTATAGGGGTCGCTGAAGCTTTCTTT.

This chain connects TRBV9 to TRBJ2-1; perhaps TRBD2 as D (6 bases). Germline V gene data show CDR1 as SGDLS and CDR2 as YYNGEE. Trimming pared 2 bases from V and 8 bases from J, leaving 8 bases between. This CDR3 region has 12 residues. CDR3 DNA: TGTGCCAGCAGCGTGGGGGAGGATGAGCAGTTCTTC. It codes for CASSVGEDEQFF. Full variable domain (remainder filled in from reference TRBV9 and TRBJ2-1): DSGVTQTPKHLITATGQRVTLRCSPRSGDLSVYWYQQSLDQGLQFLIQYYNGEERAKGNILERFSAQQFPDLHSELNLSSLELGDSALYFCASSVGEDEQFFGPGTRLTVL.

The J gene is TRBJ1-1, the V gene TRBV5-6; 9 nucleotides match TRBD1. Germline V gene lookup returns CDR1 SGHDT and CDR2 YYEEEE. The CDR3 totals 17 residues. Trimming cost V 0 bases and J 3 bases; bases outside gene matches: 9. The CDR3 sequence is CASSLALWTGADTEAFF. CDR3 DNA sequence: TGTGCCAGCAGCTTGGCCTTATGGACAGGGGCTGACACTGAAGCTTTCTTT.

V and J are TRBV6-1 and TRBJ1-1; no reliable D call. V lost 1 base, J lost 1 base, and 10 bases lay in between. The CDR3 has 15 amino acids. Germline V gene data show CDR1 as MNHNS and CDR2 as SASEGT. CDR3 DNA: TGTGCCAGCAGTGAAGACAGCGGGAGGAACACTGAAGCTTTCTTT. The encoded protein is CASSEDSGRNTEAFF.

The CDR3 loop reads CASSLGPTGTGGTEAFF. The CDR3 nucleotides read TGTGCCAGCAGCTTAGGCCCAACCGGGACAGGGGGCACTGAAGCTTTCTTT. The rearrangement uses TRBV7-2 and TRBJ1-1; 11 nucleotides match TRBD1. With 1 base clipped from V and 4 bases from J, the junction kept 8 bases outside the gene matches. Germline CDR1 SGHTA, CDR2 FQGNSA. The CDR3 has 17 amino acids.

The table lists this clone with a count of one. The chain couples TRBV5-6 to TRBJ1-5; D gene unclear. The CDR3 contains 16 residues. Trimming removed 2 bases from V and 7 bases from J, with 19 bases in between. Germline assignment: CDR1 SGHDT and CDR2 YYEEEE. The CDR3 here is CASSFGITVLGQPQHF. CDR3 nucleotides: TGTGCCAGCAGCTTCGGTATCACAGTCTTGGGCCAGCCCCAGCATTTT.

V is TRBV11-2 and J is TRBJ2-7; 7 bases map to TRBD2. V trimming: 1 base; J trimming: 5 bases; junction bases outside the gene matches: 11. The CDR3 length is 16 residues. Germline V gene sequence: CDR1 SGHAT, CDR2 FQNNGV. The CDR3 region has the DNA TGTGCCAGCAGCTTAGGGGATGCGGGAGTACCCCACGAGCAGTACTTC. It translates to CASSLGDAGVPHEQYF.

The V and J genes are TRBV24-1 and TRBJ2-2; D call uncertain. Germline values: CDR1 KGHDR, CDR2 SFDVKD. The CDR3 contains 12 residues. Trimming cost V 3 bases and J 7 bases, with 5 bases left between them. This CDR3 reads CATSDRVGELFF. DNA of the CDR3: TGTGCCACCAGTGATCGAGTCGGGGAGCTGTTTTTT.

The chain joins TRBV4-1 to TRBJ2-2; D might be TRBD2 (7 bases). Trimming removed 2 bases at V and 5 bases at J, with 18 bases between. The CDR3 is made up of 17 amino acids. From germline, CDR1 is MGHRA and CDR2 YSYEKL. In nucleotides, the CDR3 is TGCGCCAGCAGCCAAAGTCTCGGGGGGCCTATTACCGGGGAGCTGTTTTTT. Translating it yields CASSQSLGGPITGELFF.

The V call is TRBV7-9, the J call TRBJ1-1; 9 bases are shared with TRBD1. V lost 11 bases to trimming and J lost 0 bases; unmatched junction nucleotides: 7. The CDR3 loop spans 14 amino acids. Germline loops: CDR1 SEHNR, CDR2 FQNEAQ (reference sequence). The CDR3 DNA reads TGTGCCGGACTAGGACAGGGGATGAACACTGAAGCTTTCTTT. It encodes CAGLGQGMNTEAFF.

This chain links TRBV5-1 with TRBJ1-3; D unresolved. This CDR3 spans 14 amino acids. Germline-derived CDR1 and CDR2 are SGHRS and YFSETQ. The V and J ends lost 4 bases and 1 base respectively, with 9 bases between them. CDR3: CASSPSRSGNTIYF. CDR3 DNA: TGCGCCAGCAGCCCCTCCAGGTCTGGAAACACCATATATTTT.

V usage is TRBV6-5 and J usage is TRBJ2-1; D may be TRBD2 (6 bases). Between the trimmed V and J ends, which lost 3 bases and 9 bases, there was a span of 12 bases. The CDR3 extends over 13 amino acids. Germline lookup yields CDR1 MNHEY and CDR2 SVGAGI. The CDR3 protein is CASSYRPGGEQFF. The CDR3 DNA sequence: TGTGCCAGCAGTTATCGACCCGGGGGTGAGCAGTTCTTC.